These 11 T cell receptor beta chains originate from one sample sequenced in a study of shared clonotypes between healthy human individuals. TCRdb's table, derived via immunoSEQ multiplex PCR, lists solely in-frame clones and lacks some. The data contain around 610,000 clones, approximately 96% of them singletons. Positive CCR7 selection of CD45RO-negative cells yielded the naive CD8 cells, and terminally differentiated effector memory CD45RA+ cells were excluded. The source material was naive CD8+ T cells sorted from blood. Every receptor here comes from a woman in her twenties or thirties in good health.

The chain joins TRBV11-2 to TRBJ2-3; D might be TRBD2 (6 bases). Germline V CDR1 and CDR2: SGHAT, FQNNGV. V dropped 5 bases and J dropped 4 bases, with 25 bases sitting between them. The CDR3 extends over 18 amino acids. The CDR3 DNA follows: TGTGCCAGCAGCGCCACTCCGGGAGCGCCTCCAGGCGCAGATACGCAGTATTTT. It encodes CASSATPGAPPGADTQYF. Supplemented by reference TRBV11-2 and TRBJ2-3, the full variable domain reads EAGVAQSPRYKIIEKRQSVAFWCNPISGHATLYWYQQILGQGPKLLIQFQNNGVVDDSQLPKDRFSAERLKGVDSTLKIQPAKLEDSAVYLCASSATPGAPPGADTQYFGPGTRLTVL.

The chain is built from TRBV27 and TRBJ2-7; 8 bases are a match to TRBD2. There are 14 residues in the CDR3. Germline values: CDR1 MNHEY, CDR2 SMNVEV (reference sequence). V gave up 5 bases and J gave up 4 bases; unmatched junction bases: 7. In DNA form, the CDR3 reads TGTGCCAGCAGTCCAAGCGGGAGCCTTTACGAGCAGTACTTC. Its translation: CASSPSGSLYEQYF.

The rearrangement joins TRBV9 to TRBJ2-7, with TRBD1 as a possible D gene (5 bases). The CDR3 has 12 residues. Trimming pared 4 bases from V and 3 bases from J, leaving 8 bases between. Germline CDR1 reads SGDLS; CDR2 reads YYNGEE. The CDR3 DNA sequence: TGTGCCAGCAGCTCGGACAACTACGAGCAGTACTTC. It is translated as CASSSDNYEQYF. Together with reference TRBV9 and TRBJ2-7, the CDR3 gives the full variable domain: DSGVTQTPKHLITATGQRVTLRCSPRSGDLSVYWYQQSLDQGLQFLIQYYNGEERAKGNILERFSAQQFPDLHSELNLSSLELGDSALYFCASSSDNYEQYFGPGTRLTVT.

The chain has TRBV28 and TRBJ2-1; D uncertain. This CDR3 has 15 amino acids. Trimming cost V 6 bases and J 2 bases, with 14 bases left between them. The germline V gene has CDR1 MDHEN and CDR2 SYDVKM. CDR3 nucleotide sequence: TGTGCCAGCAGAATAAACGGCCTTACCTACAATGAGCAGTTCTTC. Its protein is CASRINGLTYNEQFF.

The chain has TRBV27 and TRBJ2-5; D assignment may be TRBD1 or TRBD2 (6 bases each). The CDR3 sequence is 16 residues long. Germline V gene data show CDR1 as MNHEY and CDR2 as SMNVEV (reference sequence). The V and J ends lost 5 bases and 5 bases respectively, with 21 bases between them. The CDR3 loop reads CASSMFGGREGETQYF. Here the CDR3 DNA reads TGTGCCAGCAGTATGTTTGGGGGGCGCGAGGGTGAGACCCAGTACTTC.

This chain's CDR3 is CAWSGTGYSPLHF. DNA for the CDR3: TGTGCCTGGAGCGGGACAGGGTATTCACCCCTCCACTTT. V usage is TRBV30 and J usage is TRBJ1-6, with 9 bases identical to TRBD1. J lost 8 bases, V lost 3 bases, and 2 bases had no gene match. CDR1 and CDR2 (germline): GTSNPN, SVGIG (reference sequence). The CDR3 loop spans 13 amino acids.

V and J are TRBV7-8 and TRBJ2-7, with D perhaps assigned TRBD1 or TRBD2 (5 bases each). The CDR3 extends over 14 amino acids. Germline CDR1 and CDR2: SGHVS and FQNEAQ. The ends were cut back, 2 bases at V and 7 bases at J, with 15 bases in the middle. CDR3: CASSLMVPEGEQYF. DNA of the CDR3: TGTGCCAGCAGCTTAATGGTCCCTGAGGGGGAGCAGTACTTC.

The V and J genes are TRBV14 and TRBJ2-7, with a tentative D call TRBD2 (5 bases). The V end lost 3 bases, the J end lost 0 bases, and 9 bases lay between the germline ends. The CDR3 runs to 14 residues. CDR1 is SGHDN and CDR2 is FVKESK in the germline V gene. DNA of the CDR3: TGTGCCAGCAGCCACCGGGGAAGCTCCTACGAGCAGTACTTC. Amino acid sequence: CASSHRGSSYEQYF.

This chain joins TRBV9 and TRBJ2-1, with D uncertain. The CDR3 is 15 amino acids. V was cut by 6 bases and J by 4 bases, with 17 bases left in between. The germline V gene has CDR1 SGDLS and CDR2 YYNGEE. The CDR3 nucleotides read TGTGCCAGCACCCAGCTCGAACCATCTTACAATGAGCAGTTCTTC. Protein product: CASTQLEPSYNEQFF.

This clone occurred once. The chain carries TRBV4-1 and TRBJ2-1, with 9 nucleotides matching TRBD2. Trimming removed 1 base from V and 2 bases from J; junction bases left unmatched: 6. This CDR3 contains 17 residues. Germline CDR1 reads MGHRA; CDR2 reads YSYEKL. The CDR3 coding sequence is TGCGCCAGCAGCCAAGGGGCTAGCGGGAATCCCTACAATGAGCAGTTCTTC. As protein: CASSQGASGNPYNEQFF.

The chain employs TRBV28 and TRBJ1-2, with TRBD1 identical over 11 bases. Germline CDR1 and CDR2: MDHEN and SYDVKM. The CDR3 has 16 residues. V shed 2 bases and J 7 bases; nucleotides not matched to a gene: 9. The CDR3 here is CASSLERTGGAGGYTF. The DNA for the CDR3 is TGTGCCAGCAGTTTAGAGAGGACAGGGGGCGCGGGTGGCTACACCTTC.